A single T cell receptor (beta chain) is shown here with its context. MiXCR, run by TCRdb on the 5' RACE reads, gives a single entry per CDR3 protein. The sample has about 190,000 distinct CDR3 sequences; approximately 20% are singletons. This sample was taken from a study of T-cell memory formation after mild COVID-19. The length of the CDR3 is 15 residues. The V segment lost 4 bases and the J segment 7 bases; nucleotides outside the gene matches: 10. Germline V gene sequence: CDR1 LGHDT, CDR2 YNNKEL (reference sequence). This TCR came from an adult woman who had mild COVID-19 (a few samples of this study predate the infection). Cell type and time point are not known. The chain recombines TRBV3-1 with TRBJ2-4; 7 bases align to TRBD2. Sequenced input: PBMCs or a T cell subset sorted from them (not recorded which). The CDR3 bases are TGTGCCAGCAGCCGGGGGACTATCCGTTCGAACATTCAGTACTTC. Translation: CASSRGTIRSNIQYF.